This T cell receptor beta chain was observed in a study of T-cell reconstitution after alpha-beta-depleted transplantation in children. General study results and limits: Some patients' high day-60 TCRbeta diversity was attributed to recipient cells surviving conditioning. After one year, T-cell counts and TCRbeta diversity mostly came from new T cells. By about two months after transplant, alpha-beta T cells reportedly arose from several hundred graft clones that had expanded.

CDR1 and CDR2 from the germline V gene are SGHTA and FQGNSA. There are 15 residues in the CDR3. V dropped 2 bases and J dropped 3 bases, with 13 bases sitting between them. Preparation of the TCRbeta library was carried out with unique molecular identifiers. TCRdb ran MiXCR on the PCR reads and lists one entry per CDR3 protein. The table has nearly 350,000 distinct CDR3 sequences, 15% to 20% seen once. A note on this clonotype: As yet, its antigen is unknown.

This specimen consisted of PBMCs, mostly from graft donor cells, obtained 360 days after TCRalphabeta/CD19-depleted stem cell transplant. The clonotype was recovered from a male patient aged 2 to 9 who had a stem cell transplant for acute lymphoblastic leukemia, so the T cells may come from the graft donor. The chain employs TRBV7-2 and TRBJ1-1, with D uncertain. CDR3 nucleotide sequence: TGTGCCAGCAGCTTATTAAGCAACTATGACACTGAAGCTTTCTTT. It is translated as CASSLLSNYDTEAFF.